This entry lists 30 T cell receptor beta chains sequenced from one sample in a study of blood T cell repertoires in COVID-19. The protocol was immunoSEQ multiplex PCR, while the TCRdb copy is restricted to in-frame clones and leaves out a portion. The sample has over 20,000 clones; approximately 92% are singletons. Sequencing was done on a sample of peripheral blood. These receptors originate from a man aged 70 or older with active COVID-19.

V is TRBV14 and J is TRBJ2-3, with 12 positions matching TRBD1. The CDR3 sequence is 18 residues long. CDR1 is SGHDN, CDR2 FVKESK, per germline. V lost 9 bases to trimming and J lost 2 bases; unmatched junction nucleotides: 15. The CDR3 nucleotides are TGTGCCAGGTCAGGGGGACAGGGGGCAAACTCTCCCACAGATACGCAGTATTTT. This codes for CARSGGQGANSPTDTQYF.

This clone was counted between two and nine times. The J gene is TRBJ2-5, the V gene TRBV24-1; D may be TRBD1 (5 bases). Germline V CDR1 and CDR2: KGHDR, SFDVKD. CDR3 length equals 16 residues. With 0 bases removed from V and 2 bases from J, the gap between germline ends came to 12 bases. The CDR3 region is CATSDLQGWEQETQYF. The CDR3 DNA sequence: TGTGCCACCAGTGATTTGCAGGGTTGGGAACAAGAGACCCAGTACTTC.

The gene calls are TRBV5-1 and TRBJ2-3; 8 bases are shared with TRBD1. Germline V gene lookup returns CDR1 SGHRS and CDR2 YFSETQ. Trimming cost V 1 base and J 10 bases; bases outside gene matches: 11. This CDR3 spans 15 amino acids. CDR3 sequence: CASSLMGQDSGAQYF. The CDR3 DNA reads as TGCGCCAGCAGCTTGATGGGACAGGACAGTGGGGCGCAGTATTTT.

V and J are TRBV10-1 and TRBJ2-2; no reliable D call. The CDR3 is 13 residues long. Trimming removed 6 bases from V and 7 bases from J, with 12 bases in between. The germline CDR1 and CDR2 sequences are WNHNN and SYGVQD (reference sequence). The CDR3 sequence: CASSPARNGELFF. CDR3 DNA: TGCGCCAGCAGCCCTGCGCGGAACGGGGAGCTGTTTTTT.

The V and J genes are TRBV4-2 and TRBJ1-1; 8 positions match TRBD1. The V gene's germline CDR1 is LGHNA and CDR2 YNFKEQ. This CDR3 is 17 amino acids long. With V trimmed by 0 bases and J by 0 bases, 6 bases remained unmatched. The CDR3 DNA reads TGTGCCAGCAGCCAAGATGGCGCAGGGGGCGTGAACACTGAAGCTTTCTTT. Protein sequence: CASSQDGAGGVNTEAFF.

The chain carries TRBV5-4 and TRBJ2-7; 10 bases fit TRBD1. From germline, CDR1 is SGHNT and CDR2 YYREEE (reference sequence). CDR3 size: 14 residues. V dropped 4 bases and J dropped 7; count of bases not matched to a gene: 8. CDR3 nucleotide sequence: TGTGCCAGCAGCGATCCGACAGGGGGCAAGGAGCAGTACTTC. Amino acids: CASSDPTGGKEQYF.

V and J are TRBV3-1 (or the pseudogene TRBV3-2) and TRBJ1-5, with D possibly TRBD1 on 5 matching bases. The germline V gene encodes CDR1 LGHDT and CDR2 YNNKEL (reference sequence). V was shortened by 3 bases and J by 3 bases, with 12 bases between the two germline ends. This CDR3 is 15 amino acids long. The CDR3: CASSQGIGANQPQHF. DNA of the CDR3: TGTGCCAGCAGCCAGGGGATAGGGGCCAATCAGCCCCAGCATTTT.

The CDR3 DNA is TGTGCCAGCAGTACCGGGACTGCTAGCTCCTACGAGCAGTACTTC. It specifies CASSTGTASSYEQYF. This chain joins TRBV6-5 and TRBJ2-7, with TRBD2 as a possible D gene (6 bases). Germline V CDR1 and CDR2: MNHEY, SVGAGI. This CDR3 region has 15 residues. Trimming took off 5 bases at V and 0 bases at J, with 14 bases between the two ends.

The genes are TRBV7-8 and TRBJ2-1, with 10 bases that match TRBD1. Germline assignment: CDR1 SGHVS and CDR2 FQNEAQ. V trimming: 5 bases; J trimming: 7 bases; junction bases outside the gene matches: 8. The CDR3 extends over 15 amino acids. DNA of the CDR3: TGTGCCAGCAGCGACAGACAGGGGGCTCGGAATGAGCAGTTCTTC. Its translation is CASSDRQGARNEQFF.

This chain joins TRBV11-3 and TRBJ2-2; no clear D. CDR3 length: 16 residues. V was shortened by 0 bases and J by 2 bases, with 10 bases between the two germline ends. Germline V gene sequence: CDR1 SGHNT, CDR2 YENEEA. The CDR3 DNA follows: TGTGCCAGCAGCTTAGAGGGCAGCTTAAACACCGGGGAGCTGTTTTTT. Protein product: CASSLEGSLNTGELFF. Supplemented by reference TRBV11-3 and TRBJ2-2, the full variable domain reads EAGVVQSPRYKIIEKKQPVAFWCNPISGHNTLYWYLQNLGQGPELLIRYENEEAVDDSQLPKDRFSAERLKGVDSTLKIQPAELGDSAVYLCASSLEGSLNTGELFFGEGSRLTVL.

The DNA for the CDR3 is TGCAGTGCTAGTTCCCAGGCAAGAAACTATGGCTACACCTTC. It encodes CSASSQARNYGYTF. The chain is built from TRBV20-1 and TRBJ1-2, with D unresolved. The CDR3 consists of 14 residues. The V end lost 3 bases, the J end lost 2 bases, and 13 bases lay between the germline ends. Germline lookup yields CDR1 DFQATT and CDR2 SNEGSKA (reference sequence).

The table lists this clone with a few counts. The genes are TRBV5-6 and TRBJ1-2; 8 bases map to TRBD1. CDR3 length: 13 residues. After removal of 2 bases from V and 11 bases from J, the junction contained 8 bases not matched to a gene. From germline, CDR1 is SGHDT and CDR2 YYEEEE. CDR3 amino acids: CASSLQTGVGYTF. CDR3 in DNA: TGTGCCAGCAGCTTACAGACAGGGGTCGGATACACCTTC. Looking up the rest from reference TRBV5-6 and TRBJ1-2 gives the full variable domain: DAGVTQSPTHLIKTRGQQVTLRCSPKSGHDTVSWYQQALGQGPQFIFQYYEEEERQRGNFPDRFSGHQFPNYSSELNVNALLLGDSALYLCASSLQTGVGYTFGSGTRLTVV.

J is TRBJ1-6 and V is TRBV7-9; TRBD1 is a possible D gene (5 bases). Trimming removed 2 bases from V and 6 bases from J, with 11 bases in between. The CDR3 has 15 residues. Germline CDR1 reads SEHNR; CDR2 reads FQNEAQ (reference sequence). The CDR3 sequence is CASSLMGDSNSPLHF. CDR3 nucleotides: TGTGCCAGCAGCTTAATGGGTGACAGTAATTCACCCCTCCACTTT.

DNA of the CDR3: TGTGCCAGCAGCGTAGGGACAGGGACGGACGAGCAGTACTTC. Translation gives CASSVGTGTDEQYF. The V gene is TRBV9, the J gene TRBJ2-7, with 8 positions matching TRBD1. V gave up 0 bases and J gave up 5 bases; unmatched junction bases: 4. The germline CDR1 and CDR2 sequences are SGDLS and YYNGEE. The CDR3 spans 14 residues.

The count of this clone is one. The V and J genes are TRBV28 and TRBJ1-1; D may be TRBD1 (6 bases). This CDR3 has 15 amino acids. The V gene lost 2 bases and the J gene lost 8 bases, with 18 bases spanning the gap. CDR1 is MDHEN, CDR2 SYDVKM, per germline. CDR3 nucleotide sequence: TGTGCCAGCAGTTTACCCGGACAGCGCCAGATCGAAGCTTTCTTT. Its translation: CASSLPGQRQIEAFF.

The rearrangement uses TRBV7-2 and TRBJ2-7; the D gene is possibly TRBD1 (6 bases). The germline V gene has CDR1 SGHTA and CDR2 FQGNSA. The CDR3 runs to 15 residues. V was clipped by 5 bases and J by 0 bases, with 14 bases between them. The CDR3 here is CASSGLGQLSYEQYF. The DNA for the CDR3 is TGTGCCAGCAGCGGACTTGGACAGCTCTCCTACGAGCAGTACTTC.

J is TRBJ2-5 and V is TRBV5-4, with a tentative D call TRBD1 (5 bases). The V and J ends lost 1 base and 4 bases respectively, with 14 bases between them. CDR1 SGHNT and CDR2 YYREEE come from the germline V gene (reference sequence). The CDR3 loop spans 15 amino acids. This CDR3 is CASSLSQGRGETQYF. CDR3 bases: TGTGCCAGCAGCTTGTCCCAGGGAAGAGGAGAGACCCAGTACTTC.

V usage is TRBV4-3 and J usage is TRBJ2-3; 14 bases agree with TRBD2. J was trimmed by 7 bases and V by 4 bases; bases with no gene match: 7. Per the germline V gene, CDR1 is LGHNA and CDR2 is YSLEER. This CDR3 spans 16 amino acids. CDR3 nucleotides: TGCGCCAGCAGCCCACTGACTAGCGGGGGGGCGCATACGCAGTATTTT. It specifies CASSPLTSGGAHTQYF.

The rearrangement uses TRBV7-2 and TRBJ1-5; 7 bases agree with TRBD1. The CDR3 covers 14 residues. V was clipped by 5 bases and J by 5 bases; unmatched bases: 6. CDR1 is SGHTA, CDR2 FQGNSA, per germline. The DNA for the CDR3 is TGTGCCAGCAGCGCCGACAGGGTATATCAGCCCCAGCATTTT. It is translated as CASSADRVYQPQHF.

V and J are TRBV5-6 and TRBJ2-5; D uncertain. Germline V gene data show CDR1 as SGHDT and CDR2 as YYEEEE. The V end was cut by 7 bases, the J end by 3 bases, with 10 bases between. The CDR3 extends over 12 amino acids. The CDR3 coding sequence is TGTGCCAGCGGCAGATCAGAAGAGACCCAGTACTTC. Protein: CASGRSEETQYF.

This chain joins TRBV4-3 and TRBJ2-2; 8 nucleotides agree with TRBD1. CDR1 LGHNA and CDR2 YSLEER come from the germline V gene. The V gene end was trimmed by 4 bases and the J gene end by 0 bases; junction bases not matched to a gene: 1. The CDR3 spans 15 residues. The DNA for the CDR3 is TGCGCCAGCAGCCTACAGGGGGCGAACACCGGGGAGCTGTTTTTT. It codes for CASSLQGANTGELFF.

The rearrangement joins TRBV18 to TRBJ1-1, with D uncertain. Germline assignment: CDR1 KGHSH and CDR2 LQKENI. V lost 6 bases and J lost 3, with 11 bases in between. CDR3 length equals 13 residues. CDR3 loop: CASSAEADTEAFF. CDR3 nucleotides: TGTGCCAGCTCCGCCGAGGCTGACACTGAAGCTTTCTTT.

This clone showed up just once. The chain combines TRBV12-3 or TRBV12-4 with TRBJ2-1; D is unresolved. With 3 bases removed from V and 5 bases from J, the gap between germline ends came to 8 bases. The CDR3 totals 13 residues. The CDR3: CASSFNRDNEQFF. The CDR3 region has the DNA TGTGCCAGCAGTTTCAACCGGGACAATGAGCAGTTCTTC.

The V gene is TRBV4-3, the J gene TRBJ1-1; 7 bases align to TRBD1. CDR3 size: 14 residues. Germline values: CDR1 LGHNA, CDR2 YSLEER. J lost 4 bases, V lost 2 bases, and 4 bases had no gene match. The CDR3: CASSQPDRVTEAFF. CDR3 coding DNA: TGCGCCAGCAGCCAACCCGACAGGGTCACTGAAGCTTTCTTT.

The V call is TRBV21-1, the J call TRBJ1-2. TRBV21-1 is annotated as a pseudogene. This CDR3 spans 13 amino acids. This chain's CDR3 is CASLNQAAGGYTF. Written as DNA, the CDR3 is TGTGCCAGCTTGAATCAGGCGGCGGGAGGCTACACCTTC.

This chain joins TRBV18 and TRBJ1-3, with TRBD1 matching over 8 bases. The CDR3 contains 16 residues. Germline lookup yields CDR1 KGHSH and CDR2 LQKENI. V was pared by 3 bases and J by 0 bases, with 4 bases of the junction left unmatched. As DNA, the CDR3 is TGTGCCAGCTCACCGGGACAGGTCGACTCTGGAAACACCATATATTTT. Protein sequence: CASSPGQVDSGNTIYF.

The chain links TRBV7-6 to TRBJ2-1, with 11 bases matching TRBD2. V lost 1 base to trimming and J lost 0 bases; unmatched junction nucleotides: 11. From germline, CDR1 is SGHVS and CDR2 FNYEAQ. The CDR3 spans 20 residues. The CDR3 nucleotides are TGTGCCAGCAGCTTAGTTAATAGCGGGGGGGCAACGAGCTCCTACAATGAGCAGTTCTTC. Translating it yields CASSLVNSGGATSSYNEQFF.

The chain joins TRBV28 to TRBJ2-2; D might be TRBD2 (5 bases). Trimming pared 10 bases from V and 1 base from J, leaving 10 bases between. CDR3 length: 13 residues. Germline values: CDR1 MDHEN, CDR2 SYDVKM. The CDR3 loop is CAIPSGNTGELFF. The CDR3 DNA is TGTGCCATCCCCAGCGGGAACACCGGGGAGCTGTTTTTT.

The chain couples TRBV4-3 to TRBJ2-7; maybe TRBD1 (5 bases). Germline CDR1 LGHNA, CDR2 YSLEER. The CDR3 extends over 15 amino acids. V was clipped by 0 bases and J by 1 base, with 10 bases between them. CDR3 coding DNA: TGCGCCAGCAGCCAAGATGACAGAAGATCCTACGAGCAGTACTTC. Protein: CASSQDDRRSYEQYF.

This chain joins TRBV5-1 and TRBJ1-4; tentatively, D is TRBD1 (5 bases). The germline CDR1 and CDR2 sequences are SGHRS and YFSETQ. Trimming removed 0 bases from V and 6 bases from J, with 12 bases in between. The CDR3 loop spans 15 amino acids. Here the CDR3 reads CASSLDGGQDEKLFF. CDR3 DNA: TGCGCCAGCAGCTTGGACGGGGGTCAAGATGAAAAACTGTTTTTT.